This T cell receptor (beta chain) was profiled in a study of cytomegalovirus exposure and HLA in healthy donors (dated by TCRdb to the late 2010s). With regard to the full study: An earlier analysis of roughly 500 of the donors reported more than 250 Gb of sequence data and 100 million to 130 million unique TCR beta sequences from 150 million to 200 million T cells. An early release covering roughly 640 HLA-typed donors comprised approximately 290 gigabases of sequencing data and approximately 80 million unique TCR sequences. Among the roughly 410 genotyped donors, around 81% belonged to the genetic ancestry cluster associated with self-reported Caucasian donors. The study aimed to test whether signatures of past pathogen exposure could be identified by cataloging public T cell receptors. Using immunosequencing, the study profiled T cell repertoires from about 610 subjects and related those repertoires to cytomegalovirus serostatus. A separate validation cohort of approximately 130 different subjects was used in addition to the 666-subject first cohort. High-throughput TCR immunosequencing, statistical association of individual TCRs with disease status, and machine learning were combined to predict cytomegalovirus infection status. A later analysis re-examined previously published TCR beta repertoires from 500 to 700 donors and added high-resolution HLA genotyping to investigate patterns of TCR occurrence. In the later analysis, no new phenotypic data were used to find candidate immune exposures; instead, reliance was placed on TCR beta sequences and their occurrence across donors. An earlier analysis of some 500 of the donors applied high-throughput TCR beta sequencing to assess whether each TCR beta V gene segment acted as functional or pseudogenic. Alongside the repertoire data, information on donor age, sex, ethnicity and CMV serostatus was compiled. In a later genetic analysis, genome-wide SNP genotypes for about 65% of the roughly 700 donors were used, and that subset was treated as a discovery cohort. All discovery cohort repertoires had been generated on a single sequencing platform. HLA typing included class I and class II loci at four-digit resolution. The number of typed donors differed by locus: about 620-640 for A, B, C, DRB1 and DQB1; 522 for DQA1; 606 for DPA1; and approximately 450 for DPB1. Roughly five DR-DQ haplotypes were treated as single units for association and clustering because of strong linkage in the cohort. On average, 235,054 unique TCR beta nucleotide sequences were sequenced per donor among some 430 genotyped donors of the cohort, with 15% to 20% of those sequences being non-productive. General conclusions and limits of the study: This cohort had only TCR beta chains sequenced, and the lack of alpha or paired-chain data limited which features could be detected. V-gene and J-gene trimming of TCR beta chains was associated with a missense DCLRE1C variant in a later genetic analysis, and the association was replicated in an independent cohort. In a later analysis, several top co-occurrence clusters were reported to appear linked to parvovirus B19, influenza, CMV and Epstein-Barr virus. A cluster of highly shared sequence variants was judged likely to represent a technical artifact of the sequencing pipeline. The only immune exposure information available for the cohort was CMV serostatus. A further reported finding was that TCR beta sequences accurately predicted the HLA-A and HLA-B alleles for most subjects in the first cohort. Compared with the 666-donor mean, donors in an Asian-associated ancestry cluster had fewer N-insertions in productive TCRs, according to a later genetic analysis. The classifier was reported to diagnose cytomegalovirus status with high specificity and sensitivity in both the original and validation cohorts. The authors suggested that the approach could potentially be extended to other disease states and immunological phenotypes. In a later analysis, some 18,000 TCR beta sequences were associated with specific HLA alleles at a false discovery rate of 0.05. The study listed 164 TCR beta chains as associated with cytomegalovirus. According to a later analysis, most CMV-associated TCR beta chains appeared to be HLA-restricted, and the HLA associations seemed to be driven largely by CMV exposure. Linkage disequilibrium might explain the correlated functional status among segregating V segments, but an unknown experimental factor could not be ruled out. Some IMGT-functional V segments, including TRBV6-2 and TRBV6-3, could not be distinguished by the 87-base-pair reads and were therefore excluded. Roughly uniform sequencing depth across donors was assumed in presence/absence analyses, although this assumption may not hold. Assigning TCR associations to individual alleles was difficult when HLA alleles, especially DR and DQ, strongly co-occurred. Seventeen rarely observed V segments, including chromosome 9 orphons, were excluded from the earlier analysis of some 590 of the donors because counts were too low. HLA typing was unavailable for some donors at each locus, so association tests used only the typed subset. Most TCR sequences were seen in very few donors, while some public TCRs were found in many individuals. In an earlier analysis of fewer than 750 of the donors, most TCR beta V segments were observed in productive rearrangements about 87% or about 30% of the time, broadly matching IMGT annotations. A few of the identified cytomegalovirus-associated TCR beta chains were confirmed in vitro to be specific for cytomegalovirus antigens. According to a later analysis, TCR association rates differed among HLA loci, with DRB1 alleles showing the most associated TCRs and HLA-C alleles showing the fewest. In a later analysis, HLA-associated TCR beta chains were found to be more clonally expanded and to have lower generation probabilities than equally common non-associated chains.

Trimming accounts for 0 bases at V and 5 bases at J, while the number of junction bases matched to no gene is 3. Spanning cysteine to phenylalanine, the CDR3 consists of 15 amino acids. Here the CDR3 DNA is all that survives: 45 bases in frame from base 1. The germline V gene provides CDR1 SGHDT and CDR2 YYEEEE. Library preparation employed the immunoSEQ multiplex PCR assay. The multiplex PCR relied on a mix of 60 forward primers for TCR Vbeta segments and 13 reverse primers for TCR Jbeta segments. A multiplex PCR assay on genomic DNA amplified the CDR3 region of rearranged TCR beta genes. The amplified TCR beta libraries were sequenced on the Illumina HiSeq System as 87-base-pair reads. The paper's processing steps were these. In a later analysis, around 80 million unique TCR beta chains were counted across the roughly 610 repertoires, and roughly 9.9 million of these chains were shared by at least two donors. Raw reads were error-corrected and collapsed into unique sequences with a nearest-neighbor algorithm that merged closely related sequences to remove PCR and sequencing errors. To assign V, D and J gene segments, CDR3 sequences were aligned to IMGT reference sequences. For a sequence to be retained, a match of at least six nucleotides to both a V gene segment and a J gene segment was required. A rearrangement was called productive if the CDR3 had no stop codons and remained in frame with V and J, and every other rearrangement was called non-productive. Following IMGT convention, CDR3 was defined as the stretch from the second conserved V-encoded cysteine to the conserved J-encoded phenylalanine. The earlier analysis of more than 450 of the donors excluded sequences that lacked an unambiguous match to a single V gene segment. In an earlier analysis of approximately 590 of the donors, V segments were called functional above 56.7% productive rearrangements and were called segregating when the between-donor standard deviation exceeded 5%. A statistical classification framework was developed to diagnose cytomegalovirus status using the catalog of TCR beta chain sequences. V and J gene assignment, in a later analysis, came from comparing TCR nucleotide sequences with IMGT/GENE-DB human TR gene sequences. Using the TCRdist pipeline, a later analysis assigned CDR3 sequences along with most-parsimonious VDJ recombination scenarios. In a later analysis, each TCR beta chain was defined by its CDR3 amino acid sequence together with its V-gene family, and reads lacking a unique V-gene family were excluded. As a way to deal with suspected cross-contamination and a sequencing artifact, a later analysis dropped more than 500 nucleotide sequences that were highly shared and had low generation probability. In a later analysis, a clonal expansion index for each public chain was calculated from normalized within-repertoire ranks of inferred template counts. In a later analysis, generation probabilities were computed with a VDJ recombination model fitted to out-of-frame rearrangements, and the resulting probabilities were checked against IGoR. In a later analysis, hypergeometric tests were used to score TCR-TCR, TCR-HLA and TCR-CMV co-occurrence, with a repertoire-size bias correction applied to TCR pairs. To estimate false discovery rates, a later analysis permuted the HLA or CMV assignments 20 times. In a later analysis, co-occurring TCRs were grouped using DBSCAN, with TCRdist sequence similarity added in when clustering inside HLA-allele-positive subsets. Repertoires with fewer than 30,000 or more than 120,000 public chains, plus five repertoires with anomalous nucleotide sharing, were excluded from co-occurrence clustering. This immuneACCESS table, as held by TCRdb, lists in-frame sequences with V and J called but not all clones. Of the missing ones, under half trace to an unresolved V gene in checked studies; the others have no known cause. That table furnishes V, J and clone size, whereas the DNA furnished D and trimming. The sample table shows some 140,000 clones, and roughly 70% are seen once. Around 4.2% of the sample lies in the top ten.

Details on this clone: Its binding antigen is unknown. No base-level quality is on record; no much larger clone is a single base apart.

The cohort was made up of approximately 670 healthy bone marrow donors. Cohort members were all nominally healthy when sampled, although unrecorded immune exposures were likely present. The donor was CMV seropositive and belonged to the group of 250 to 300 seropositive cohort members. A peripheral blood sample was provided by each donor, and peripheral blood mononuclear cells were used for TCR beta sequencing. The Qiagen DNeasy Blood Extraction Kit was used to extract genomic DNA from the blood cell samples. The sample was PBMCs. The TCR originated in a man aged 45-65 years in good health and CMV-seropositive. This chain is built from TRBV5-6 and TRBJ2-2; 8 bases in between match TRBD1. The CDR3 reads as follows: CASSLETGVTGELFF. The sequence in DNA is TGTGCCAGCAGCTTGGAGACAGGGGTTACCGGGGAGCTGTTTTTT. The full variable domain, with segments outside the CDR3 supplied by the reference TRBV5-6 and TRBJ2-2 proteins, appears as DAGVTQSPTHLIKTRGQQVTLRCSPKSGHDTVSWYQQALGQGPQFIFQYYEEEERQRGNFPDRFSGHQFPNYSSELNVNALLLGDSALYLCASSLETGVTGELFFGEGSRLTVL.